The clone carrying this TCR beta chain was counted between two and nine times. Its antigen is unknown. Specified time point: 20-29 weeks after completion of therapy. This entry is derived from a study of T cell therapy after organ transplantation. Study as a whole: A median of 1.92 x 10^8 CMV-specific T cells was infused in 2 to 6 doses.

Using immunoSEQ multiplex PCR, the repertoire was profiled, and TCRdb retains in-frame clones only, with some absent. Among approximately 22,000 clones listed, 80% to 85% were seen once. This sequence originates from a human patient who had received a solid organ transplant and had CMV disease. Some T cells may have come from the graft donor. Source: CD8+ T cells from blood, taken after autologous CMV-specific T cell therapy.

The CDR3 loop reads CASSLGSEGNSPLHF. For the CDR3, the DNA is TGTGCCAGCAGCTTAGGCAGCGAGGGAAATTCACCCCTCCACTTT. The rearrangement links TRBV13 to TRBJ1-6; D is unresolved. The CDR3 sequence is 15 residues long. Germline loops: CDR1 PRHDT, CDR2 FYEKMQ (reference sequence). Trimming stripped 0 bases from V and 7 bases from J, with 10 bases between.